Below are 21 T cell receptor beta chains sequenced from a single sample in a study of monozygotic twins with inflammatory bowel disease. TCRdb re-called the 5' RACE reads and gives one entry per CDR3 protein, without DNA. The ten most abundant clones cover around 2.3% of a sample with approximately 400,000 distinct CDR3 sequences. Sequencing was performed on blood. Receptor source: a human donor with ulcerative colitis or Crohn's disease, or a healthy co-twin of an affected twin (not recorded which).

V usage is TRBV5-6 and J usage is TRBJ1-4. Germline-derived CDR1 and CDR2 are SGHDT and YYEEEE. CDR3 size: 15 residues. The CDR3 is CASSLVGATNEKLFF.

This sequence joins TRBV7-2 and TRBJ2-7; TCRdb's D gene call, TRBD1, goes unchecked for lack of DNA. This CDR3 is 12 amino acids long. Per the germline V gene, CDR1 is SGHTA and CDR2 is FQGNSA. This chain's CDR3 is CASSLWTGQQYF.

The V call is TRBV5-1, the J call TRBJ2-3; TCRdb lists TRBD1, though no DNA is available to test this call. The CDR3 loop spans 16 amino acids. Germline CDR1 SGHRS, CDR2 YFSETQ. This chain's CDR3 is CASSFGQGLGTDTQYF.

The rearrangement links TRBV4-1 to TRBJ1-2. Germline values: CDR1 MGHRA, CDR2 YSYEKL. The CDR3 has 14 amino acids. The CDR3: CASSPDGASYGYTF.

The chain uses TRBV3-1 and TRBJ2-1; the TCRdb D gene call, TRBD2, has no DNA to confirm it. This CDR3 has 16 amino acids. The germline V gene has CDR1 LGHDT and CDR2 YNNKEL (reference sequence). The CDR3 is CASSQERLAGGNEQFF.

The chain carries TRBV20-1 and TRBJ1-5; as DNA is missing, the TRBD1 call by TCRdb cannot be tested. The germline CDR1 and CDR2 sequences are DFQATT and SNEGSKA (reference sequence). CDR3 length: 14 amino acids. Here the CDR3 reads CSALDRDRNQPQHF.

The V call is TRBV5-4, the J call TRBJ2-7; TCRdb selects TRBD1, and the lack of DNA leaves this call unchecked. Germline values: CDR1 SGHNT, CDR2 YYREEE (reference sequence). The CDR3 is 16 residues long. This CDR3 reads CASSRRGGSILYEKYF.

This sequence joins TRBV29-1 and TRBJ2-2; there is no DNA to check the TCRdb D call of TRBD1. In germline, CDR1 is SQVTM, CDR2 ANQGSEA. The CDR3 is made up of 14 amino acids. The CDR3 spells CSTYGTANTGELFF.

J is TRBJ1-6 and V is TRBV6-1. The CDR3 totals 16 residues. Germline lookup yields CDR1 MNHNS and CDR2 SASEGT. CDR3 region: CASSEVAAGSSSPLHF.

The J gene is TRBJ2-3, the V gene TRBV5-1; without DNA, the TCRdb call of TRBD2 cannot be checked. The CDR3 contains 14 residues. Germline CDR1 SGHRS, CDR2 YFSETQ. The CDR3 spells CASRLAGVTDTQYF. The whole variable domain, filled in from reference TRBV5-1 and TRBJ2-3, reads KAGVTQTPRYLIKTRGQQVTLSCSPISGHRSVSWYQQTPGQGLQFLFEYFSETQRNKGNFPGRFSGRQFSNSRSEMNVSTLELGDSALYLCASRLAGVTDTQYFGPGTRLTVL.

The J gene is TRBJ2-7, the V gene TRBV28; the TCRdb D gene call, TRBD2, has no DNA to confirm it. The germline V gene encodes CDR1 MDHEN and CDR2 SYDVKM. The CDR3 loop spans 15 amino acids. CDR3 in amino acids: CASTLETSGTYEQYF.

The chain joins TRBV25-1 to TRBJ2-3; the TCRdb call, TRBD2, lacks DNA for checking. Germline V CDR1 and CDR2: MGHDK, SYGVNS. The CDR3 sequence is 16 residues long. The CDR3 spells CASWGELAGSTDTQYF. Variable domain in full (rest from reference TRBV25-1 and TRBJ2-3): EADIYQTPRYLVIGTGKKITLECSQTMGHDKMYWYQQDPGMELHLIHYSYGVNSTEKGDLSSESTVSRIRTEHFPLTLESARPSHTSQYLCASWGELAGSTDTQYFGPGTRLTVL.

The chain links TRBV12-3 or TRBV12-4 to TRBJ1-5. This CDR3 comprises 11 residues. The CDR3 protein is CASSLGGPQHF.

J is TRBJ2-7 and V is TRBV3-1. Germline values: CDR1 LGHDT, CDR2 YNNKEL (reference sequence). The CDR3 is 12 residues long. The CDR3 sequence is CASSQDPYEQYF.

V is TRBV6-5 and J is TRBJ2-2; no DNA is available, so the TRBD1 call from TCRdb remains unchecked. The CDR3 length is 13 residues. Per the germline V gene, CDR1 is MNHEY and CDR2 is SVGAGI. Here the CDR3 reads CASTRTDTGELFF.

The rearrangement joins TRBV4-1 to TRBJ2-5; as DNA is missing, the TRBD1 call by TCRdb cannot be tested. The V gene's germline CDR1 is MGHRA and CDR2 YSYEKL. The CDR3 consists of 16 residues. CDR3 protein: CASSLTGVTTQETQYF.

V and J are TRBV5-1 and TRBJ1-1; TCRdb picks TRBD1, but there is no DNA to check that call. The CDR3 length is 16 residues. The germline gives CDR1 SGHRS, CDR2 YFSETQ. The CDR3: CASSFETGTGNTEAFF.

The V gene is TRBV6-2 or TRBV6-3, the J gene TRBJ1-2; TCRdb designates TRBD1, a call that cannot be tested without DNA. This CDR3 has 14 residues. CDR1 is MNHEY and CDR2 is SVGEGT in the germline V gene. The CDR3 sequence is CASSYRDREHGYTF.

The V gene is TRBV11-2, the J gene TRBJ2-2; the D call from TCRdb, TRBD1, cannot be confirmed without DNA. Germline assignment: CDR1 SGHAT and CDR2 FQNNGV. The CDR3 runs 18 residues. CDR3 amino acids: CASSLYPEADRDAGELFF.

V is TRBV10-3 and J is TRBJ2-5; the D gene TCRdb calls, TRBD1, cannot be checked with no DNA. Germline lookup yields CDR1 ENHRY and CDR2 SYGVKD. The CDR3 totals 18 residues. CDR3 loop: CAISEEPGRRGDGETQYF.

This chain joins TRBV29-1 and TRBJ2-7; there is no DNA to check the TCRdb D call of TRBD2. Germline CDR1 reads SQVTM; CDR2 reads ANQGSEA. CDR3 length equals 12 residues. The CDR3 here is CSVKAGMYEQYF.